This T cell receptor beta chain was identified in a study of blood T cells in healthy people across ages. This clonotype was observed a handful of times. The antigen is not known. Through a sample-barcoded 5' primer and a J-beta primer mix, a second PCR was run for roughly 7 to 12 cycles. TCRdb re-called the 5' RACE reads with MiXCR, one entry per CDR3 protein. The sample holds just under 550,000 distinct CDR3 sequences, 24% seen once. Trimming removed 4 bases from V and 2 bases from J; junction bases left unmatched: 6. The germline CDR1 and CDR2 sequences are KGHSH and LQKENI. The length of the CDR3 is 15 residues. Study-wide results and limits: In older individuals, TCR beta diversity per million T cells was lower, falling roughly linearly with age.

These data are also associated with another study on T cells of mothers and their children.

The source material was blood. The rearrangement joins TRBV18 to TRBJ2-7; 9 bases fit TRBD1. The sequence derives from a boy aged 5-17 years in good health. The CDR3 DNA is TGTGCCAGCTCACTTGGGACAGGGCGTCCCTACGAGCAGTACTTC. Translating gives CASSLGTGRPYEQYF.